This entry describes one TCR beta chain. Source study methods: Amplification from reference gene primers served as the basis for estimated nucleated cell counts. Sequencing used immunoSEQ multiplex PCR; TCRdb keeps in-frame clones, though not all of them. That table furnishes V, J and clone size, whereas the DNA furnished D and trimming. The data show 70,000 to 90,000 clones, approximately 79% seen once. The data belong to a study of blood T cell repertoires in COVID-19. This receptor was identified in a human donor with acute or convalescent COVID-19. The donor label of this sample is uncertain. The sequencing sample was made of peripheral blood.

CDR3 in amino acids: CASSRNRQGWSEQYF. Written as DNA, the CDR3 is TGTGCCAGCAGTAGAAACCGACAGGGATGGAGTGAGCAGTACTTC. The rearrangement links TRBV6-5 to TRBJ2-7; 7 positions match TRBD1. The germline V gene has CDR1 MNHEY and CDR2 SVGAGI. Trimming removed 5 bases from V and 7 bases from J; junction bases left unmatched: 14. The CDR3 runs to 15 residues.